This TCR beta chain was observed in a study of lymphopenia after photon versus proton radiotherapy. The germline CDR1 and CDR2 sequences are KGHSH and LQKENI. The CDR3 has 17 residues. With 2 bases removed from V and 1 base from J, the gap between germline ends came to 17 bases. Assay: immunoSEQ multiplex PCR; the TCRdb copy retains only in-frame clones and omits some. The sample has about 20,000 clones, 80% to 90% seen once; the top ten hold around 10%. Here the sequenced sample was peripheral blood, taken from a patient treated with proton-based radiotherapy. The origin of this receptor is a man older than 75 with esophageal cancer. The V and J genes are TRBV18 and TRBJ1-2; possibly TRBD1 for D (6 bases). The CDR3: CASSPTSRTDLNYGYTF. CDR3 nucleotides: TGTGCCAGCTCACCAACGTCTCGGACAGACCTTAACTATGGCTACACCTTC.